The present T cell receptor (beta chain) was sequenced within a study of T-cell memory formation after mild COVID-19. It was 5'RACE with constant-segment primers that produced the TCR alpha and TCR beta cDNA libraries, which carried sample barcodes and UMIs. TCRdb re-called the 5' RACE reads with MiXCR, one entry per CDR3 protein. The profile shows about 200,000 distinct CDR3 sequences, roughly 10% of them singletons. General study results and limits: Clones from the second wave (peaking day 37) had unconfirmed SARS-CoV-2 specificity. CD4/CD8 balance characterized clones contracting day 15 to 85, and CD4+ skew characterized later expanders.

This clonotype has ten or more counts. What it binds is not known. The ends lost 2 bases at V and 6 bases at J; junction bases unmatched: 7. From germline, CDR1 is MNHEY and CDR2 SVGEGT. CDR3 length: 15 amino acids. Sequenced input: PBMCs or a T cell subset sorted from them (not recorded which). The TCR originated in a man between 18 and 29 years old who had mild COVID-19 (a few samples of this study predate the infection). Cell type and time point are not known. The chain employs TRBV6-2 or TRBV6-3 and TRBJ2-4; 7 nucleotides line up with TRBD2. CDR3 sequence: CASSYDRSGVNIQYF. The CDR3 region has the DNA TGTGCCAGCAGTTACGATCGGAGCGGGGTAAACATTCAGTACTTC.